The clone carrying this T cell receptor beta chain was detected a few times. Its antigen is not identified. The sample is drawn from a study of vaccination and CD4 T cells after COVID-19. CDR3 length: 17 amino acids. V shed 1 base, J shed 7 bases, and the junction held 15 bases outside the gene matches. The V gene's germline CDR1 is SGHVS and CDR2 FNYEAQ. The study's findings and limits: Median SARS-CoV-2-reactive clonotype numbers rose nonsignificantly, roughly 20 to 38. Only after vaccination were a median 86.3% of convalescents' reactive clones seen.

The Oncomine TCR Beta short-read assay was what sequenced the DNA obtained from cultured CD4+ T cells. TCRdb analysed the PCR reads with MiXCR anew, one entry per CDR3 protein. The sample lists over 20,000 distinct CDR3 sequences, about 40% seen once, with 7.2% in the top ten. The treatment is: approximately 10-day PBMC culture with coronavirus spike peptide pools or control peptides (ViraFEST assay). The V and J genes are TRBV7-6 and TRBJ2-5; 7 bases map to TRBD1. The material sequenced was CD4+ T cells from blood, cultured in vitro. This sequence originates from a human donor who had recovered from COVID-19. The DNA of the CDR3 is TGTGCCAGCAGCTTAGTTGCCCCGATGGACAGGTCGGGGACCCAGTACTTC. Protein: CASSLVAPMDRSGTQYF.